The clone carrying this T cell receptor (beta chain) was picked up one time. As yet, its antigen is unknown. This sample is drawn from a study of T cell responses to AZD1222 COVID-19 vaccine. Study conclusions and caveats: No repertoire was sampled before or during the peak T cell response, only after it. Vaccine-associated CD4 TCRs spanned spike, dominant at 160-218 and 743-854. Seropositive AZD1222 recipients at baseline numbered only 6 or 7.

Germline loops: CDR1 MGHRA, CDR2 YSYEKL. The CDR3 contains 16 residues. The V gene end was trimmed by 4 bases and the J gene end by 2 bases; junction bases not matched to a gene: 11. Assay used: immunoSEQ multiplex PCR; TCRdb lists only in-frame clones, some missing. The data show around 200,000 clones, approximately 94% seen once. The V and J genes are TRBV4-1 and TRBJ2-7, with 7 bases matching TRBD1. The specimen comprised peripheral blood, sampled 28 days after the second AZD1222 dose. The TCR was taken from an adult who received the AZD1222 COVID-19 vaccine. CDR3 in DNA: TGCGCCAGCAGCCTTTCCCCTCAGGGGGTAGCCTACGAGCAGTACTTC. It yields the protein CASSLSPQGVAYEQYF.